Following are 9 T cell receptor beta chains from one sample sequenced in a study of vaccination effects on CD4 cells after COVID-19. No antigen has been assigned to these receptors. Using viral peptide pools, the ViraFEST assay grew out antigen-specific CD4+ T cells prior to sequencing. Having been cultured for about 10 days, the cells underwent CD4+ T cell isolation. No vaccinee had earlier SARS-CoV-2 infection, and nucleocapsid antibodies were negative. The method was immunoSEQ multiplex PCR; TCRdb's version includes in-frame clones alone and lacks a portion of them. The sample contains 30,000 to 35,000 clones, around three quarters of which appear only once. The material was CD4+ T cells from PBMCs cultured with HCoV-OC43 spike peptides, obtained before COVID-19 vaccination. Subset of the sample: HCoV-OC43 spike overlapping peptide pool stimulation. The receptors were gathered from a human donor who received a COVID-19 vaccine.

The chain carries TRBV19 and TRBJ1-2, with 9 positions matching TRBD1. Germline values: CDR1 LNHDA, CDR2 SQIVND (reference sequence). The CDR3 totals 15 residues. J lost 4 bases, V lost 5 bases, and 8 bases had no gene match. The CDR3 DNA is TGTGCCAGTAGTGACCGGGGACAGGGCGGCTATGGCTACACCTTC. As protein: CASSDRGQGGYGYTF.

This chain joins TRBV3-1 (or the pseudogene TRBV3-2) and TRBJ1-1; TRBD1 aligns across 7 bases. Germline CDR1 is LGHDT and CDR2 is YNNKEL (reference sequence). V was clipped by 3 bases and J by 0 bases; unmatched bases: 7. The CDR3 is made up of 16 amino acids. CDR3 protein: CASSQRTGDMNTEAFF. The CDR3 coding sequence is TGTGCCAGCAGCCAGCGAACAGGGGATATGAACACTGAAGCTTTCTTT.

This sequence joins TRBV9 and TRBJ2-2; TRBD2 matches 8 bases. With V trimmed by 4 bases and J by 2 bases, 7 bases remained unmatched. There are 16 residues in the CDR3. Germline V gives CDR1 SGDLS, CDR2 YYNGEE. The CDR3 region is CASSPRLATNTGELFF. CDR3 bases: TGTGCCAGCAGCCCACGACTAGCGACAAACACCGGGGAGCTGTTTTTT.

The chain uses TRBV29-1 and TRBJ2-1, with 9 bases identical to TRBD1. CDR3 size: 19 residues. V dropped 1 base and J dropped 7; count of bases not matched to a gene: 20. Germline assignment: CDR1 SQVTM and CDR2 ANQGSEA. This chain's CDR3 is CSVEAFWDRGQGGGNEQFF. DNA of the CDR3: TGCAGCGTTGAAGCTTTCTGGGATCGGGGACAGGGAGGAGGTAATGAGCAGTTCTTC.

The chain links TRBV6-5 to TRBJ2-3; D unclear. Trimming took off 2 bases at V and 2 bases at J, with 14 bases between the two ends. The V gene's germline CDR1 is MNHEY and CDR2 SVGAGI. This CDR3 is 16 amino acids long. The CDR3 DNA reads TGTGCCAGCAGTTACGACTCTCGCGTGACCACAGATACGCAGTATTTT. Protein: CASSYDSRVTTDTQYF.

This chain uses TRBV7-9 with TRBJ2-1; 13 bases fit TRBD2. With 5 bases clipped from V and 1 base from J, the junction kept 8 bases outside the gene matches. Germline V CDR1 and CDR2: SEHNR, FQNEAQ (reference sequence). This CDR3 comprises 18 residues. CDR3: CASSRRTSGSRSYNEQFF. The CDR3 bases are TGTGCCAGCAGCCGAAGGACTAGCGGGAGTCGGTCCTACAATGAGCAGTTCTTC.

This clone came up once. The chain is built from TRBV24-1 and TRBJ1-5; D gene unclear. Trimming shortened V by 5 bases and J by 9 bases, and 10 bases separated the two germline ends. Germline V gene sequence: CDR1 KGHDR, CDR2 SFDVKD. CDR3 length: 12 amino acids. CDR3 residues: CATSADLGPQHF. DNA of the CDR3: TGTGCCACCAGTGCCGACTTAGGGCCCCAGCATTTT.

J is TRBJ1-3 and V is TRBV3-1 (or the pseudogene TRBV3-2), with TRBD1 as a possible D gene (5 bases). This CDR3 spans 15 amino acids. Germline CDR1 reads LGHDT; CDR2 reads YNNKEL (reference sequence). Trimming left V 4 bases short and J 2 bases short, with 12 bases between. The CDR3 DNA is TGTGCCAGCAGCCGACTCCAGGGCGCTGGAAACACCATATATTTT. This encodes CASSRLQGAGNTIYF.

This chain uses TRBV5-4 with TRBJ1-2, with D unresolved. CDR3 length equals 14 residues. Per germline, CDR1 SGHNT and CDR2 YYREEE (reference sequence). The V end lost 2 bases, the J end lost 1 base, and 9 bases lay between the germline ends. CDR3 in amino acids: CASSLQGINYGYTF. The CDR3 bases are TGTGCCAGCAGCTTACAAGGGATTAACTATGGCTACACCTTC.